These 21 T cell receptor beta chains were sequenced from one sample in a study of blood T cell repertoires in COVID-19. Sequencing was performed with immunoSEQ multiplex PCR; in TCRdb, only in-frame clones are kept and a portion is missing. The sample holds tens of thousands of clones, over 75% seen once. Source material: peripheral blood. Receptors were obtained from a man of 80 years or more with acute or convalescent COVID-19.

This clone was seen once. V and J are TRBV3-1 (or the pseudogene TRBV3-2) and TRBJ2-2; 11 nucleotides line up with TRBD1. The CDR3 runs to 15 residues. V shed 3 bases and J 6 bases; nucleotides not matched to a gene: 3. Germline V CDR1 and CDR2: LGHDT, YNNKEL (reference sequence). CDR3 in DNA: TGTGCCAGCAGCCAGCCGGGACAGGGGGCCGGGGAGCTGTTTTTT. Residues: CASSQPGQGAGELFF.

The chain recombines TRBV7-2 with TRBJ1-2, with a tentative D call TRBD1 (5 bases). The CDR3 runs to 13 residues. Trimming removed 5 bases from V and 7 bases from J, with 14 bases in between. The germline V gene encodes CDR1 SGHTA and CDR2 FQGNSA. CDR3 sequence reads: CASSALTAIGYTF. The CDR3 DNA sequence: TGTGCCAGCAGCGCACTGACAGCAATTGGCTACACCTTC.

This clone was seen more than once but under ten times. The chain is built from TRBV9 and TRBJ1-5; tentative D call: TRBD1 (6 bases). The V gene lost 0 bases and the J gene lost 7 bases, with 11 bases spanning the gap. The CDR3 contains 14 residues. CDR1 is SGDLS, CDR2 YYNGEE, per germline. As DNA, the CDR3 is TGTGCCAGCAGCGTAGGTCCAGGGGCGCAGCCCCAGCATTTT. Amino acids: CASSVGPGAQPQHF. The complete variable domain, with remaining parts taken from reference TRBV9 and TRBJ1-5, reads DSGVTQTPKHLITATGQRVTLRCSPRSGDLSVYWYQQSLDQGLQFLIQYYNGEERAKGNILERFSAQQFPDLHSELNLSSLELGDSALYFCASSVGPGAQPQHFGDGTRLSIL.

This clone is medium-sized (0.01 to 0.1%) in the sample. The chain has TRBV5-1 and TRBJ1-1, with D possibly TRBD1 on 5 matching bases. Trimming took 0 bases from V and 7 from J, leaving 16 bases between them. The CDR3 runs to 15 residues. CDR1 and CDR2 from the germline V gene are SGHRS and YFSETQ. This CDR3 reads CASSLDWAGSDEAFF. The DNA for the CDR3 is TGCGCCAGCAGCTTGGATTGGGCAGGGTCGGATGAAGCTTTCTTT. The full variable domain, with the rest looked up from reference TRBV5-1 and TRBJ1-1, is KAGVTQTPRYLIKTRGQQVTLSCSPISGHRSVSWYQQTPGQGLQFLFEYFSETQRNKGNFPGRFSGRQFSNSRSEMNVSTLELGDSALYLCASSLDWAGSDEAFFGQGTRLTVV.

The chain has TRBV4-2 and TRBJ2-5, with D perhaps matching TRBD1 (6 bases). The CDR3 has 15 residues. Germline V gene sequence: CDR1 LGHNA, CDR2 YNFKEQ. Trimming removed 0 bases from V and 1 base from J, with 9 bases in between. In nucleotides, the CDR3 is TGTGCCAGCAGCCAAGATTTCAGGGGCCAAGAGACCCAGTACTTC. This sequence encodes CASSQDFRGQETQYF.

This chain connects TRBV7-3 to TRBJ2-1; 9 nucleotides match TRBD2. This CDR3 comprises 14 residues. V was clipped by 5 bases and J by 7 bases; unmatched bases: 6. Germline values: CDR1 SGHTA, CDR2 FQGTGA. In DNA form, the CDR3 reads TGTGCCAGCAGCCGTGGCGGGGGGGCAAATGAGCAGTTCTTC. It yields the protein CASSRGGGANEQFF.

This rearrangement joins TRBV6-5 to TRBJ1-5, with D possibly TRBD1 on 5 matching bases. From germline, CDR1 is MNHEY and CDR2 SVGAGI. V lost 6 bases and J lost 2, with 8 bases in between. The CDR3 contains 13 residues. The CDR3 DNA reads TGTGCCAGCAGAGGGGTCGGCAATCAGCCCCAGCATTTT. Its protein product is CASRGVGNQPQHF.

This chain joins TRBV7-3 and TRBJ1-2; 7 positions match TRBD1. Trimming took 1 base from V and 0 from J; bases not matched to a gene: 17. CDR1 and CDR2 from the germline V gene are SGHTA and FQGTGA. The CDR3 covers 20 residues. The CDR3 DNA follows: TGTGCCAGCAGCTTAAGGGGCCCAGGAGCCAGGGGGGTGGCTAACTATGGCTACACCTTC. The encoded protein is CASSLRGPGARGVANYGYTF. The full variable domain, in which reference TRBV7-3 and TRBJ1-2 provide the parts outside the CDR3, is GAGVSQTPSNKVTEKGKYVELRCDPISGHTALYWYRQSLGQGPEFLIYFQGTGAADDSGLPNDRFFAVRPEGSVSTLKIQRTERGDSAVYLCASSLRGPGARGVANYGYTFGSGTRLTVV.

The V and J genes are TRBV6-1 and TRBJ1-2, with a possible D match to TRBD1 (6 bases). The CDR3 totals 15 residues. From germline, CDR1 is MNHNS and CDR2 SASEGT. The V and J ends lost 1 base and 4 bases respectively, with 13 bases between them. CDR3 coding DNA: TGTGCCAGCAGTGAAGGGCAGGGGTGGTCCTATGGCTACACCTTC. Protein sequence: CASSEGQGWSYGYTF.

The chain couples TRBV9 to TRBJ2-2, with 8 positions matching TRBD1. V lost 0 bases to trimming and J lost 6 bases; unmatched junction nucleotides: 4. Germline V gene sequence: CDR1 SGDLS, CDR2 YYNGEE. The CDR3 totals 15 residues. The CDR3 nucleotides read TGTGCCAGCAGCGTAGGGCAGGGGGCTTCCGGGGAGCTGTTTTTT. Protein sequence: CASSVGQGASGELFF.

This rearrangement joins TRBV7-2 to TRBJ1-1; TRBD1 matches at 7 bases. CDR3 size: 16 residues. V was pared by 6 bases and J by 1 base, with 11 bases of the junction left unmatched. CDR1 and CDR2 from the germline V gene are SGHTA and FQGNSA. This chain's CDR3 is CASRRRPGTANTEAFF. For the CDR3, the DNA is TGTGCCAGCAGGAGACGACCCGGGACAGCGAACACTGAAGCTTTCTTT.

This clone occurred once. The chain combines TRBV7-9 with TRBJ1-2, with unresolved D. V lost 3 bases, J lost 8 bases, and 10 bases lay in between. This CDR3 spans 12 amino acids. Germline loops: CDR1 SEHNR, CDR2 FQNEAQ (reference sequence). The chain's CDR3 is CASSLDGRGYTF. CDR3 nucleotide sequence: TGTGCCAGCAGCTTGGACGGGAGGGGCTACACCTTC.

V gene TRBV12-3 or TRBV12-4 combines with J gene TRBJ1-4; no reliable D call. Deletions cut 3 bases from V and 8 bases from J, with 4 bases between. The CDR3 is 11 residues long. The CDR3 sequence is CASSLSEKLFF. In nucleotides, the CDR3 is TGTGCCAGCAGTTTGAGCGAAAAACTGTTTTTT.

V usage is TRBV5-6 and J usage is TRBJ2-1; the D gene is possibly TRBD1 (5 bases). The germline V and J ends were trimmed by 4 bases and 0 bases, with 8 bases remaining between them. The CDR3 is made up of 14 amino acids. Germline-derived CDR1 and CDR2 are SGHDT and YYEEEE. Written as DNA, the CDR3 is TGTGCCAGCAGCGACAGTAGCTCCTACAATGAGCAGTTCTTC. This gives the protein CASSDSSSYNEQFF.

CDR3 sequence: CASSQGWIRTTNHYEQYF. The DNA of the CDR3 is TGCGCCAGCAGCCAAGGATGGATTCGGACAACCAACCACTACGAGCAGTACTTC. The V and J genes are TRBV4-1 and TRBJ2-7, with D maybe TRBD1 (5 bases). CDR3 length: 18 amino acids. CDR1 and CDR2 (germline): MGHRA, YSYEKL. Trimming shortened V by 1 base and J by 3 bases, and 22 bases separated the two germline ends.

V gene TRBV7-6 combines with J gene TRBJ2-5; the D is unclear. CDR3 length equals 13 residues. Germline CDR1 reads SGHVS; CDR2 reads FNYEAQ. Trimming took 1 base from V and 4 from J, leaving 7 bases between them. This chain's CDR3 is CASSLGLRETQYF. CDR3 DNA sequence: TGTGCCAGCAGCTTAGGACTGAGAGAGACCCAGTACTTC.

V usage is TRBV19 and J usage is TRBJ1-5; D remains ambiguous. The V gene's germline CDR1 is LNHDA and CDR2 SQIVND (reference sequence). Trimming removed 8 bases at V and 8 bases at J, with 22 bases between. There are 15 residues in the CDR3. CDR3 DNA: TGTGCCAGTCGCCCAACGGGAATCGGCGTTGAGCCCCAGCATTTT. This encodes CASRPTGIGVEPQHF.

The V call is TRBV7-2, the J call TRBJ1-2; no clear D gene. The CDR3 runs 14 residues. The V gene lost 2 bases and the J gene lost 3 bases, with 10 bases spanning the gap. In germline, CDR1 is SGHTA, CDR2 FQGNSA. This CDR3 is CASSLIGRDYGYTF. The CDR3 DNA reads TGTGCCAGCAGCTTAATAGGGAGGGACTATGGCTACACCTTC.

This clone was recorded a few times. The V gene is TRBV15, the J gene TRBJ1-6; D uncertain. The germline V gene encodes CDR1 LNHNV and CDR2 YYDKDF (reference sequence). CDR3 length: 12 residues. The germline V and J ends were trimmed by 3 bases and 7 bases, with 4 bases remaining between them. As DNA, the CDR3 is TGTGCCACCAGCAGGGGCAATTCACCCCTCCACTTT. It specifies CATSRGNSPLHF.

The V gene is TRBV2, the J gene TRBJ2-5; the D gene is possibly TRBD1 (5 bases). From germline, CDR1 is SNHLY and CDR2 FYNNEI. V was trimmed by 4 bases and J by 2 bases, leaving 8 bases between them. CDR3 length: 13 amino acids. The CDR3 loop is CASSVRQQETQYF. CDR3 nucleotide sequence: TGTGCCAGCAGTGTCCGACAGCAAGAGACCCAGTACTTC.

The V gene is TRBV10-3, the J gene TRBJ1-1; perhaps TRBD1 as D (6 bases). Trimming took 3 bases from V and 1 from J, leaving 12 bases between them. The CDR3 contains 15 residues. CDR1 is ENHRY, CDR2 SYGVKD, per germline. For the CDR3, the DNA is TGTGCCATCAGTGACTGGCCAGGGGAGAACACTGAAGCTTTCTTT. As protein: CAISDWPGENTEAFF.